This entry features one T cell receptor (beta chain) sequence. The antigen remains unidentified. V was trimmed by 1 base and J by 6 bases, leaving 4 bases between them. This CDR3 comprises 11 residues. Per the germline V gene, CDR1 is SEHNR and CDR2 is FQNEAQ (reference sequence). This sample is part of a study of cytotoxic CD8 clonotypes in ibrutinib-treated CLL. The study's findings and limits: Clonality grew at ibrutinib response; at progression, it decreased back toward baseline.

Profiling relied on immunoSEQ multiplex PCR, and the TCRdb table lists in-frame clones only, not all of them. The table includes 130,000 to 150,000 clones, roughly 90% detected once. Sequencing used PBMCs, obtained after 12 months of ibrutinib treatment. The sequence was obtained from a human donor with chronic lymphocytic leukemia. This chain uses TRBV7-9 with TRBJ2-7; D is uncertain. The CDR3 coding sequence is TGTGCCAGCAGCTTAGATGCCGAGCAGTACTTC. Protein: CASSLDAEQYF. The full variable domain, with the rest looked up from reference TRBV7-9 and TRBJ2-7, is DTGVSQNPRHKITKRGQNVTFRCDPISEHNRLYWYRQTLGQGPEFLTYFQNEAQLEKSRLLSDRFSAERPKGSFSTLEIQRTEQGDSAMYLCASSLDAEQYFGPGTRLTVT.